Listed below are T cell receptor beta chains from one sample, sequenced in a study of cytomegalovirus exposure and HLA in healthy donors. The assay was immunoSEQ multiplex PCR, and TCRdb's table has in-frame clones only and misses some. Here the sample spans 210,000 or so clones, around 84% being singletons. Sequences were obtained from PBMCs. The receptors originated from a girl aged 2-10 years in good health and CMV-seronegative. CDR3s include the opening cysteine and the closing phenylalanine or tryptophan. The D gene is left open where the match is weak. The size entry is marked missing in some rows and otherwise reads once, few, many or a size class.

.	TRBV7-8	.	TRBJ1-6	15	TGTGCCAGCAGTTCCCGGACAGCCGCTAATTCACCCCTCCACTTT	CASSSRTAANSPLHF
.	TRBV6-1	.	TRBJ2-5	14	TGTGCCAGCAACCAAGACAGGTTATACGAGACCCAGTACTTC	CASNQDRLYETQYF
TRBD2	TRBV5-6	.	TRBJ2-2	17	TGTGCCAGCAGCCGTCAGGCTAGCGGGAAGGCGACCGGGGAGCTGTTTTTT	CASSRQASGKATGELFF
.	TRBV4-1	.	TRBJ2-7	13	TGCGCCAGCAGCCGCGGGATATCCTACGAGCAGTACTTC	CASSRGISYEQYF
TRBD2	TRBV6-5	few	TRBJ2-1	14	TGTGCCAGCAGTGGGACTAGCGGGGGCCTTGAGCAGTTCTTC	CASSGTSGGLEQFF
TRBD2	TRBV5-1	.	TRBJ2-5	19	TGCGCCAGCAGCCGACGGTCGTCGGGACTAGCGGGGAGCCAAGAGACCCAGTACTTC	CASSRRSSGLAGSQETQYF
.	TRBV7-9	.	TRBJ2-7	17	TGTTCCAGCAGCTTAGGGGGGTCCGGGAGGCCCATCTACGAGCAGTACTTC	CSSSLGGSGRPIYEQYF
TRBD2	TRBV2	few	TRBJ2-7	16	TGTGCCAGCAGTGAAAGGTACGGGAGGGTATCCTACGAGCAGTACTTC	CASSERYGRVSYEQYF
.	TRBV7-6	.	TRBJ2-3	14	TGTGCCAGCAGCTTCGAGGGATTCACAGATACGCAGTATTTT	CASSFEGFTDTQYF
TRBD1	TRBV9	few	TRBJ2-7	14	TGTGCCAGCAGCGGCGGACAGGGCCACTACGAGCAGTACTTC	CASSGGQGHYEQYF
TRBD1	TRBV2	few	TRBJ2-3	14	TGTGCCAGCAGGGACAGGGGGCGCACAGATACGCAGTATTTT	CASRDRGRTDTQYF
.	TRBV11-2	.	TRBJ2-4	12	TGTGCCAGCAGCTGGAGCCAAAACATTCAGTACTTC	CASSWSQNIQYF
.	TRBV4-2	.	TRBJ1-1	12	TGTGCCAGCAGCCAAGACCGGGGGTTGGCTTTCTTT	CASSQDRGLAFF